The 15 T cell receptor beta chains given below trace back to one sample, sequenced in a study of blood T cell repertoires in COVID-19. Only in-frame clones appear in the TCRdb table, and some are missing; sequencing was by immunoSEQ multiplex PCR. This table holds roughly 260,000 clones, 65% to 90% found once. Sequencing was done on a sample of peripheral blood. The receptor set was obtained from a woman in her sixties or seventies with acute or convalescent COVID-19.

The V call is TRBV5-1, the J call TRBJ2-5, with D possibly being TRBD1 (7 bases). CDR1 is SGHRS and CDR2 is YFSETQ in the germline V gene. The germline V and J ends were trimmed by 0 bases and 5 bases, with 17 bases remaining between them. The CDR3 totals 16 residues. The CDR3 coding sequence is TGCGCCAGCAGCTTGGAAGGGGGCGCGGGAAAGGAGACCCAGTACTTC. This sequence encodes CASSLEGGAGKETQYF.

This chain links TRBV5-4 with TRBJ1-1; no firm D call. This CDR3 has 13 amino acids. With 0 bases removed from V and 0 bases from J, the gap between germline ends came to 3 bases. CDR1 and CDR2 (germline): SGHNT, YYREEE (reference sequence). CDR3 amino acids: CASSLELNTEAFF. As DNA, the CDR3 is TGTGCCAGCAGCTTGGAGCTGAACACTGAAGCTTTCTTT.

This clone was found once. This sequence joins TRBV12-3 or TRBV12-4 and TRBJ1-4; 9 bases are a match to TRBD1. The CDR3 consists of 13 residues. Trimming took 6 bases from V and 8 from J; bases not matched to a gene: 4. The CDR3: CASRGDREEKLFF. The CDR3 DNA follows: TGTGCCAGCAGGGGGGACAGGGAGGAAAAACTGTTTTTT.

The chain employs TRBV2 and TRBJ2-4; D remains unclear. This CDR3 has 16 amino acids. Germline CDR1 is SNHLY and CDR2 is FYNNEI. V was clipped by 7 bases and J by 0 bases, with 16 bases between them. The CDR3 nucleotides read TGTGCCAGCACCCAAGAGGCCTCCTTAGCCAAAAACATTCAGTACTTC. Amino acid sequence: CASTQEASLAKNIQYF. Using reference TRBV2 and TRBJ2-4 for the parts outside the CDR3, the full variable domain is EPEVTQTPSHQVTQMGQEVILRCVPISNHLYFYWYRQILGQKVEFLVSFYNNEISEKSEIFDDQFSVERPDGSNFTLKIRSTKLEDSAMYFCASTQEASLAKNIQYFGAGTRLSVL.

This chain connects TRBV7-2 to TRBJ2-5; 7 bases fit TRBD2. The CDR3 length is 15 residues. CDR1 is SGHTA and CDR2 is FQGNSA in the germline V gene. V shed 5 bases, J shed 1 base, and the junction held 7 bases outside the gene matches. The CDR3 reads CASSLMGLPQETQYF. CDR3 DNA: TGTGCCAGCAGCCTCATGGGACTACCCCAAGAGACCCAGTACTTC.

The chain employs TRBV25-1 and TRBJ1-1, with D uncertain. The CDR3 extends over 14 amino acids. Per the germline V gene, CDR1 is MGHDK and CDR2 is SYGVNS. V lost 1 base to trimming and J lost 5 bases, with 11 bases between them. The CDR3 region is CASSELTSGTEAFF. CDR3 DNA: TGTGCCAGCAGTGAATTGACCTCCGGGACTGAAGCTTTCTTT.

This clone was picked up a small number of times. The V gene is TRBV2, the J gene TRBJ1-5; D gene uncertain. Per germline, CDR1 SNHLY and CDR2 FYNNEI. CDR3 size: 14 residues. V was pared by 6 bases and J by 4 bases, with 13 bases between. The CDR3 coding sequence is TGTGCCAGCAGGGGAGGACTGGAGAATCAGCCCCAGCATTTT. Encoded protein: CASRGGLENQPQHF.

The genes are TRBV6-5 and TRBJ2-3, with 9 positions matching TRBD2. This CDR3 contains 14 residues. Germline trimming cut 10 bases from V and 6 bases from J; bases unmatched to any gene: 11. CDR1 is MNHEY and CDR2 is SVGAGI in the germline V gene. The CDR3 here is CANMASGVLDTQYF. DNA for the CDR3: TGTGCCAATATGGCTAGCGGGGTTCTTGATACGCAGTATTTT.

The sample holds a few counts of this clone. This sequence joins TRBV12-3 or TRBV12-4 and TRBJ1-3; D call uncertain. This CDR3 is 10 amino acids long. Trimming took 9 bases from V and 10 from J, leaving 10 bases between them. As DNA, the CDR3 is TGTGCCAGTGGCAAAAAAACCATATATTTT. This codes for CASGKKTIYF.

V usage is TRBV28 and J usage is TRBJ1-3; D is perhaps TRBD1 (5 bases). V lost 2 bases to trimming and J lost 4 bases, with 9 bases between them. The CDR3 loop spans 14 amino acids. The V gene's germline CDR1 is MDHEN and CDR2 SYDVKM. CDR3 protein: CASSLQGRGNTIYF. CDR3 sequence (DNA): TGTGCCAGCAGTTTACAGGGCAGGGGAAACACCATATATTTT.

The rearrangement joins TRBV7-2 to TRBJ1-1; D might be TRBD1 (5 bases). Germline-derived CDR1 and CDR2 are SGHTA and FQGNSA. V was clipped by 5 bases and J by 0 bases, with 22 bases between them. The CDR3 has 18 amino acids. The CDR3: CASSLQHIRGRMNTEAFF. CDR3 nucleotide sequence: TGTGCCAGCAGCCTTCAACATATAAGGGGTAGAATGAACACTGAAGCTTTCTTT.

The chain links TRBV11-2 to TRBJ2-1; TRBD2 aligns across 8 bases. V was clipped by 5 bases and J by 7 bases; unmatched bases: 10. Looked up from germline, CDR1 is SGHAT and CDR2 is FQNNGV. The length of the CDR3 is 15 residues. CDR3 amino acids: CASSLIAGTSNEQFF. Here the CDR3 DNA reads TGTGCCAGCAGCCTTATAGCGGGGACCTCGAATGAGCAGTTCTTC.

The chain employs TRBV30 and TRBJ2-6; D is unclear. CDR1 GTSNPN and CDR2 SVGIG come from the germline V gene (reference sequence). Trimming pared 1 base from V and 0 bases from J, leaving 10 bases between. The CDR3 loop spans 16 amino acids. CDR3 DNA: TGTGCCTGGAGTGCCTCATGGAGCTCTGGGGCCAACGTCCTGACTTTC. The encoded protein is CAWSASWSSGANVLTF.

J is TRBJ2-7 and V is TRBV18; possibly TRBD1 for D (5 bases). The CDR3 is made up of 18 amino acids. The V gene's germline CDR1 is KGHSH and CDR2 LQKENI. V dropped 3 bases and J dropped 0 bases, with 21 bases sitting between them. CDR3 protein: CASSPTVWGGSSSYEQYF. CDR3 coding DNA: TGTGCCAGCTCACCGACGGTCTGGGGCGGCTCGAGCTCCTACGAGCAGTACTTC. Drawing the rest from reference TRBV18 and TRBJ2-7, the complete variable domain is NAGVMQNPRHLVRRRGQEARLRCSPMKGHSHVYWYRQLPEEGLKFMVYLQKENIIDESGMPKERFSAEFPKEGPSILRIQQVVRGDSAAYFCASSPTVWGGSSSYEQYFGPGTRLTVT.

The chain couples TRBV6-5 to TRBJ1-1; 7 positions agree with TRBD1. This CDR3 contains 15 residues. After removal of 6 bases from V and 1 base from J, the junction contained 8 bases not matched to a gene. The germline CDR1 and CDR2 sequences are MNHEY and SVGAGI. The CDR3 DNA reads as TGTGCCAGCAGACCCCGACAGGGCACGAACACTGAAGCTTTCTTT. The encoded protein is CASRPRQGTNTEAFF.